These 26 T cell receptor beta chains originate from one sample sequenced in a study of T cells in Graves' hyperthyroidism and ophthalmopathy. TCR beta CDR3 regions were amplified from RNA transcripts. HTBI primers were used for first-round RT-PCR of the TCR CDR3. TCRdb re-called the multiplex PCR reads through MiXCR, storing one row per CDR3 protein. This table has hundreds of thousands of distinct CDR3 sequences, approximately 25% appearing once. The sequenced material came from blood. These receptors were taken from a woman under 40 with Graves' ophthalmopathy.

This clonotype was seen many times. The chain recombines TRBV15 with TRBJ1-5, with D perhaps TRBD1 (5 bases). This CDR3 contains 16 residues. Per germline, CDR1 LNHNV and CDR2 YYDKDF (reference sequence). Trimming removed 0 bases at V and 3 bases at J, with 12 bases between. The CDR3 sequence: CATSRDWGEPNQPQHF. The DNA of the CDR3 is TGTGCCACCAGCAGAGATTGGGGGGAACCCAATCAGCCCCAGCATTTT. Full variable domain (rest looked up from reference TRBV15 and TRBJ1-5): DAMVIQNPRYQVTQFGKPVTLSCSQTLNHNVMYWYQQKSSQAPKLLFHYYDKDFNNEADTPDNFQSRRPNTSFCFLDIRSPGLGDTAMYLCATSRDWGEPNQPQHFGDGTRLSIL.

This clonotype has ten or more counts. V and J are TRBV13 and TRBJ1-2; a weak D match, TRBD1 (6 bases). V was shortened by 4 bases and J by 8 bases, with 20 bases between the two germline ends. Germline V lookup: CDR1 PRHDT, CDR2 FYEKMQ (reference sequence). The CDR3 spans 15 residues. CDR3 coding DNA: TGTGCCAGCAGCTCATTCCTACAGGGTGTGATCGGCTACACCTTC. Its translation: CASSSFLQGVIGYTF.

This clonotype was recorded many times. The chain is built from TRBV7-2 and TRBJ1-2, with D possibly being TRBD1 (5 bases). V lost 1 base, J lost 4 bases, and 10 bases lay in between. In germline, CDR1 is SGHTA, CDR2 FQGNSA. The CDR3 consists of 14 residues. DNA of the CDR3: TGTGCCAGCAGCTTAGTCGCCAGGGCCTATGGCTACACCTTC. Amino acids: CASSLVARAYGYTF. Combining the CDR3 with reference TRBV7-2 and TRBJ1-2 gives the whole variable domain GAGVSQSPSNKVTEKGKDVELRCDPISGHTALYWYRQSLGQGLEFLIYFQGNSAPDKSGLPSDRFSAERTGGSVSTLTIQRTQQEDSAVYLCASSLVARAYGYTFGSGTRLTVV.

In this sample, this clonotype turned up many times. The chain has TRBV27 and TRBJ2-5; 9 bases are a match to TRBD1. Germline-derived CDR1 and CDR2 are MNHEY and SMNVEV (reference sequence). The CDR3 runs to 15 residues. V was clipped by 5 bases and J by 0 bases; unmatched bases: 4. CDR3 in DNA: TGTGCCAGCAGTCGGACAGGGGTGTACCAAGAGACCCAGTACTTC. Encoded protein: CASSRTGVYQETQYF.

This clonotype came up many times. The CDR3 nucleotides are TGTGCCAGCAGCCCCAGATCAGGGACCCACGAGCAGTACTTC. As protein: CASSPRSGTHEQYF. This sequence joins TRBV9 and TRBJ2-7; TRBD1 or TRBD2 may be the D gene (5 bases each). This CDR3 spans 14 amino acids. V was trimmed by 4 bases and J by 5 bases, leaving 16 bases between them. Germline CDR1 reads SGDLS; CDR2 reads YYNGEE.

This clonotype was counted many times. V and J are TRBV2 and TRBJ2-5; TRBD2 matches 8 bases. The J segment lost 2 bases and the V segment lost 2 bases, leaving 4 bases of the junction unmatched. CDR1 is SNHLY and CDR2 is FYNNEI in the germline V gene. CDR3 length: 15 residues. CDR3 bases: TGTGCCAGCAGTGAACAGCGGGGGAGGCAAGAGACCCAGTACTTC. Translating gives CASSEQRGRQETQYF.

In DNA form, the CDR3 reads TGCGCCAGCAGCAACCCCCACAGGGGTCAAGAGACCCAGTACTTC. It specifies CASSNPHRGQETQYF. The chain uses TRBV5-1 and TRBJ2-5, with 7 bases aligning to TRBD1. Per germline, CDR1 SGHRS and CDR2 YFSETQ. V lost 4 bases and J lost 2; bases outside the gene matches: 8. The CDR3 sequence is 15 residues long.

This clonotype came up many times. This sequence joins TRBV28 and TRBJ1-2; D is undetermined. The CDR3 extends over 14 amino acids. Germline CDR1 MDHEN, CDR2 SYDVKM. V was cut by 5 bases and J by 5 bases, with 15 bases left in between. In DNA, the CDR3 is TGTGCCAGCAGTCCGCCTTGGGCGGAATATGGCTACACCTTC. Amino acid sequence: CASSPPWAEYGYTF.

This clonotype was seen ten or more times. This sequence joins TRBV10-3 and TRBJ1-2; the D gene is possibly TRBD1 (6 bases). The germline V gene has CDR1 ENHRY and CDR2 SYGVKD. This CDR3 is built from 14 residues. V lost 7 bases to trimming and J lost 7 bases, with 19 bases between them. In nucleotides, the CDR3 is TGTGCCATCAAGGAATCCGGGGGCGTCGGTGGCTACACCTTC. This sequence encodes CAIKESGGVGGYTF.

This clonotype was seen ten or more times. V and J are TRBV28 and TRBJ1-1, with a possible D match to TRBD1 (5 bases). Germline V gene lookup returns CDR1 MDHEN and CDR2 SYDVKM. This CDR3 has 14 residues. Between the trimmed V and J ends, which lost 5 bases and 6 bases, there was a span of 16 bases. The CDR3 protein is CASSLGQSRPEAFF. CDR3 coding DNA: TGTGCCAGCAGTCTCGGACAATCTCGGCCTGAAGCTTTCTTT.

This rearrangement joins TRBV28 to TRBJ1-1; TRBD1 might be the D (5 bases). CDR1 MDHEN and CDR2 SYDVKM come from the germline V gene. The V end lost 5 bases, the J end lost 10 bases, and 23 bases lay between the germline ends. This CDR3 is 15 amino acids long. This CDR3 is CASSISAGAAQRAFF. The CDR3 DNA sequence: TGTGCCAGCAGTATATCCGCCGGGGCCGCACAGCGAGCTTTCTTT. Complete variable domain (other parts from reference TRBV28 and TRBJ1-1): DVKVTQSSRYLVKRTGEKVFLECVQDMDHENMFWYRQDPGLGLRLIYFSYDVKMKEKGDIPEGYSVSREKKERFSLILESASTNQTSMYLCASSISAGAAQRAFFGQGTRLTVV.

Ten or more counts support this clonotype. The V call is TRBV24-1, the J call TRBJ2-7; a weak D match, TRBD1 (6 bases). Germline CDR1 reads KGHDR; CDR2 reads SFDVKD. The V and J ends lost 4 bases and 3 bases respectively, with 9 bases between them. This CDR3 region has 13 residues. DNA of the CDR3: TGTGCCACCAGTGAGGGACACCACTACGAGCAGTACTTC. Protein: CATSEGHHYEQYF.

The chain joins TRBV9 to TRBJ1-1, with D unclear. The length of the CDR3 is 14 residues. V lost 0 bases and J 1 base, leaving 7 bases between the germline ends. CDR1 SGDLS and CDR2 YYNGEE come from the germline V gene. DNA of the CDR3: TGTGCCAGCAGCGTAGGTCAGAAGAACACTGAAGCTTTCTTT. Its protein product is CASSVGQKNTEAFF.

The chain links TRBV6-5 to TRBJ2-7, with 9 bases that match TRBD2. The CDR3 has 14 amino acids. Germline V gene sequence: CDR1 MNHEY, CDR2 SVGAGI. The junction had 7 bases not matched to a gene; V was cut back by 4 bases and J by 6 bases. The CDR3 DNA reads as TGTGCCAGCAGTTTACGAGCGGGGGGAATCGAGCAGTACTTC. Amino acids: CASSLRAGGIEQYF.

This clonotype has a count of ten or more. V usage is TRBV25-1 and J usage is TRBJ1-2; unclear D gene. Germline V gene lookup returns CDR1 MGHDK and CDR2 SYGVNS. V lost 8 bases, J lost 2 bases, and 12 bases lay in between. The CDR3 covers 13 residues. CDR3 residues: CASSFPANYGYTF. In DNA form, the CDR3 reads TGTGCCAGCTCCTTCCCGGCCAACTATGGCTACACCTTC.

In this sample, this clonotype turned up a few times. The chain is built from TRBV6-1 and TRBJ1-1; 7 nucleotides match TRBD1. J gave up 2 bases and V 5 bases, and 11 bases lay outside the gene matches. CDR3 size: 16 residues. Germline CDR1 reads MNHNS; CDR2 reads SASEGT. The CDR3 loop reads CASSRGDSLINTEAFF. CDR3 coding DNA: TGTGCCAGCAGTAGAGGGGACAGCCTCATTAACACTGAAGCTTTCTTT.

This clonotype showed up just a few times. This chain joins TRBV12-3 or TRBV12-4 and TRBJ2-1, with a weak D call TRBD1 (5 bases). The CDR3 sequence is 12 residues long. V was trimmed by 3 bases and J by 7 bases, leaving 7 bases between them. DNA of the CDR3: TGTGCCAGCAGTTTTCCAGGGAATGAGCAGTTCTTC. Residues: CASSFPGNEQFF.

CDR3 sequence: CASSWGLAVQYF. In nucleotides, the CDR3 is TGTGCCAGCAGTTGGGGACTAGCGGTGCAGTACTTC. The J gene is TRBJ2-7, the V gene TRBV6-5; TRBD2 matches 11 bases. This CDR3 has 12 amino acids. Germline V gene data show CDR1 as MNHEY and CDR2 as SVGAGI. V lost 4 bases to trimming and J lost 9 bases; unmatched junction nucleotides: 2.

This clonotype came up many times. This chain connects TRBV4-3 to TRBJ1-5; D is uncertain. Trimming took off 0 bases at V and 4 bases at J, with 10 bases between the two ends. This CDR3 has 15 amino acids. Germline V gene lookup returns CDR1 LGHNA and CDR2 YSLEER. The DNA for the CDR3 is TGCGCCAGCAGCCAAGATCGAGGGATTAATCAGCCCCAGCATTTT. Translation gives CASSQDRGINQPQHF.

This clonotype was counted many times. The V and J genes are TRBV18 and TRBJ1-1; maybe TRBD1 (6 bases). The CDR3 has 15 residues. Per germline, CDR1 KGHSH and CDR2 LQKENI. V was pared by 3 bases and J by 2 bases, with 13 bases between. CDR3 sequence: CASSPQTGSNTEAFF. For the CDR3, the DNA is TGTGCCAGCTCACCGCAGACAGGCTCCAACACTGAAGCTTTCTTT.

The CDR3 is CAGRRSNQPQHF. The CDR3 nucleotides read TGTGCCGGGCGTCGTAGCAATCAGCCCCAGCATTTT. The chain carries TRBV2 and TRBJ1-5; D gene ambiguous. Trimming pared 11 bases from V and 0 bases from J, leaving 8 bases between. CDR1 is SNHLY, CDR2 FYNNEI, per germline. This CDR3 is 12 amino acids long.

The table lists this clonotype with a few counts. A read error is possible here, since a much larger clone lies one base away. The chain carries TRBV19 and TRBJ2-5, with D perhaps matching TRBD1 or TRBD2 (5 bases each). The ends were cut back, 3 bases at V and 7 bases at J, with 15 bases in the middle. The CDR3 runs to 14 residues. Per the germline V gene, CDR1 is LNHDA and CDR2 is SQIVND (reference sequence). CDR3 in DNA: TGTGCCAGTAGTATGGGGGACGGAGGAGTGACCCAGTACTTC. Its translation: CASSMGDGGVTQYF.

The table lists this clonotype with many counts. V usage is TRBV6-4 and J usage is TRBJ1-2, with D hard to call. V gave up 7 bases and J gave up 0 bases, with 24 bases separating them. Germline lookup yields CDR1 MRHNA and CDR2 SNTAGT. The CDR3 is made up of 18 amino acids. The CDR3 is CASIFSAGFAIANYGYTF. Written as DNA, the CDR3 is TGTGCCAGCATATTCTCCGCCGGTTTCGCGATAGCTAACTATGGCTACACCTTC.

Note on this clonotype: The junction does not match germline at one end; this may be a read error. This chain links TRBV6-5 with TRBJ1-2; 8 nucleotides match TRBD1. The CDR3 covers 15 residues. Looked up from germline, CDR1 is MNHEY and CDR2 is SVGAGI. CDR3 amino acids: CASSYYGTGAGGYIF. The CDR3 region has the DNA TGTGCCAGCAGTTACTATGGGACAGGTGCAGGCGGCTACATCTTC.

Comment on this clonotype: Since a much larger clone is just one base distant, this may be a read error. The chain recombines TRBV10-3 with TRBJ2-2; D possibly corresponds to TRBD2 (5 bases). Germline V gene lookup returns CDR1 ENHRY and CDR2 SYGVKD. The CDR3 loop spans 17 amino acids. The CDR3 sequence: CAISPSTGRTNNGELFF. CDR3 bases: TGTGCCATCAGTCCGTCCACGGGGAGAACGAACAACGGGGAGCTGTTTTTT.

This clonotype was detected a few times. The rearrangement uses TRBV5-1 and TRBJ1-1; D perhaps matches TRBD1 (5 bases). Deletions cut 4 bases from V and 5 bases from J, with 21 bases between. The CDR3 is made up of 16 amino acids. Germline V gene lookup returns CDR1 SGHRS and CDR2 YFSETQ. The CDR3 DNA sequence: TGCGCCAGCAGCCTCAGGGAGTTGGCCCGGGGTACTGAAGCTTTCTTT. Translation: CASSLRELARGTEAFF.